A selection of T cell receptor beta chains follows, all from one sample in a study of lymphopenia after photon versus proton radiotherapy. Some clones are missing from TCRdb's copy, which holds only in-frame ones; the method was immunoSEQ multiplex PCR. Among 6,500 to 8,500 clones listed, 90% to 95% were seen once. The material was peripheral blood, obtained from a patient treated with photon-based radiotherapy. These receptors came from a woman aged 45-59 years with cholangiocarcinoma. The CDR3 runs from the conserved cysteine through the conserved F or W. Not every row has a clone size; where given, it reads once, few, many or a size class.

clone_size j_call v_call cdr3_aa
- TRBJ1-2 TRBV4-3 CASSQEGREGGYTF
- TRBJ1-3 TRBV10-2 CASSARVTGNTIYF
once TRBJ2-3 TRBV11-3 CASSLGQGRTDTQYF
- TRBJ1-4 TRBV6-1 CASSLERGRGEKLFF
once TRBJ2-1 TRBV9 CASSDSGGSSYNEQFF
- TRBJ2-1 TRBV5-4 CASSLDRDGYNEQFF
- TRBJ1-2 TRBV15 CATRVKGEGGYGYTF
once TRBJ2-1 TRBV29-1 CSGRMGGPYNEQFF
- TRBJ1-6 TRBV7-8 CASSSWRRDPRFDSPLHF
- TRBJ1-2 TRBV5-1 CASSLASGAAYGYTF
- TRBJ1-2 TRBV6-5 CASSPAGRGYGYTF
- TRBJ2-1 TRBV11-2 CASSWGDRGHEQFF
once TRBJ2-7 TRBV5-1 CASSLRLAGVEQYF